Below are 10 T cell receptor beta chains sequenced from a single sample in a study of shared clonotypes between healthy human individuals. Assay: immunoSEQ multiplex PCR; the TCRdb copy retains only in-frame clones and omits some. The table includes 900,000 to 1,200,000 clones, 70% to 80% detected once. The sequencing input was memory CD4+ T cells from PBMCs. Subset noted: CD45RA-negative fraction. These receptors all stem from a man between 18 and 29 years old in good health. Some clones in this sample may be carry-over from other donors' samples.

The chain carries TRBV7-2 and TRBJ2-1; possible D gene TRBD1, 5 bases. The CDR3 loop spans 14 amino acids. Looked up from germline, CDR1 is SGHTA and CDR2 is FQGNSA. Trimming removed 5 bases from V and 8 bases from J, with 16 bases in between. For the CDR3, the DNA is TGTGCCAGCAGCGCGTCGCAGGGTTATCATGAGCAGTTCTTC. This gives the protein CASSASQGYHEQFF. Full variable domain (outside the CDR3, taken from reference TRBV7-2 and TRBJ2-1): GAGVSQSPSNKVTEKGKDVELRCDPISGHTALYWYRQSLGQGLEFLIYFQGNSAPDKSGLPSDRFSAERTGGSVSTLTIQRTQQEDSAVYLCASSASQGYHEQFFGPGTRLTVL.

CDR3 sequence: CASSFGGRKHNEQFF. The CDR3 DNA is TGTGCCAGCAGCTTCGGGGGGAGGAAGCACAATGAGCAGTTCTTC. The gene calls are TRBV11-3 and TRBJ2-1, with TRBD2 matching over 7 bases. Germline V CDR1 and CDR2: SGHNT, YENEEA. Trimming at V came to 3 bases and at J to 5 bases, leaving 7 bases not matched to a gene. There are 15 residues in the CDR3. Filled out from reference TRBV11-3 and TRBJ2-1, the complete variable domain reads EAGVVQSPRYKIIEKKQPVAFWCNPISGHNTLYWYLQNLGQGPELLIRYENEEAVDDSQLPKDRFSAERLKGVDSTLKIQPAELGDSAVYLCASSFGGRKHNEQFFGPGTRLTVL.

V is TRBV7-9 and J is TRBJ2-4; TRBD1 matches at 9 bases. With 5 bases clipped from V and 0 bases from J, the junction kept 5 bases outside the gene matches. CDR1 is SEHNR and CDR2 is FQNEAQ in the germline V gene (reference sequence). This CDR3 region has 16 residues. This CDR3 reads CASSQWTGVAKNIQYF. The CDR3 DNA reads TGTGCCAGCAGCCAATGGACAGGGGTAGCCAAAAACATTCAGTACTTC.

There are many counts of this clone. This chain uses TRBV5-1 with TRBJ2-1; possibly TRBD1 for D (5 bases). Germline CDR1 and CDR2: SGHRS and YFSETQ. Between the trimmed V and J ends, which lost 2 bases and 7 bases, there was a span of 13 bases. The CDR3 contains 14 residues. The CDR3 DNA sequence: TGCGCCAGCAGCTTAAATGCAGGGTATAATGAGCAGTTCTTC. The encoded protein is CASSLNAGYNEQFF.

The rearrangement links TRBV10-2 to TRBJ2-7; 7 positions match TRBD2. After removal of 5 bases from V and 1 base from J, the junction contained 8 bases not matched to a gene. In germline, CDR1 is WSHSY, CDR2 SAAADI. The CDR3 runs 15 residues. The CDR3 protein is CASSLRLAESYEQYF. In DNA form, the CDR3 reads TGCGCCAGCAGTCTTAGACTAGCCGAATCCTACGAGCAGTACTTC.

V and J are TRBV7-6 and TRBJ2-7; D remains ambiguous. Germline V lookup: CDR1 SGHVS, CDR2 FNYEAQ. The CDR3 has 14 residues. V lost 1 base and J lost 2, with 9 bases in between. The CDR3 is CASSLDEPPYEQYF. For the CDR3, the DNA is TGTGCCAGCAGCTTAGACGAACCCCCCTACGAGCAGTACTTC.

The chain employs TRBV6-1 and TRBJ2-1, with TRBD2 matching 8 bases. The CDR3 has 15 amino acids. Trimming at V came to 3 bases and at J to 6 bases, leaving 7 bases not matched to a gene. Germline V lookup: CDR1 MNHNS, CDR2 SASEGT. CDR3 nucleotides: TGTGCCAGCAGTGAGCAGCGGGAGTATCTCAATGAGCAGTTCTTC. Protein: CASSEQREYLNEQFF.

The chain combines TRBV9 with TRBJ1-3; no clear D. This CDR3 region has 17 residues. The germline V gene has CDR1 SGDLS and CDR2 YYNGEE. The V and J ends lost 0 bases and 2 bases respectively, with 15 bases between them. CDR3 nucleotides: TGTGCCAGCAGCGTAGGGGTGAATACCGCCGCTGGAAACACCATATATTTT. It codes for CASSVGVNTAAGNTIYF.

The rearrangement links TRBV28 to TRBJ1-2; D possibly corresponds to TRBD1 (6 bases). The V gene lost 10 bases and the J gene lost 7 bases, with 19 bases spanning the gap. The CDR3 extends over 13 amino acids. The germline V gene encodes CDR1 MDHEN and CDR2 SYDVKM. The CDR3 nucleotides are TGTGCCACCATCGGGGGGGCTTGGGGTGGCTACACCTTC. It codes for CATIGGAWGGYTF.

V usage is TRBV7-6 and J usage is TRBJ2-7; TRBD1 matches 7 bases. V was clipped by 1 base and J by 0 bases; unmatched bases: 15. CDR1 and CDR2 from the germline V gene are SGHVS and FNYEAQ. This CDR3 has 19 residues. CDR3 bases: TGTGCCAGCAGCTTAGTTTTTAGTGTGGCAGGGGGAAGCTCCTACGAGCAGTACTTC. Residues: CASSLVFSVAGGSSYEQYF.